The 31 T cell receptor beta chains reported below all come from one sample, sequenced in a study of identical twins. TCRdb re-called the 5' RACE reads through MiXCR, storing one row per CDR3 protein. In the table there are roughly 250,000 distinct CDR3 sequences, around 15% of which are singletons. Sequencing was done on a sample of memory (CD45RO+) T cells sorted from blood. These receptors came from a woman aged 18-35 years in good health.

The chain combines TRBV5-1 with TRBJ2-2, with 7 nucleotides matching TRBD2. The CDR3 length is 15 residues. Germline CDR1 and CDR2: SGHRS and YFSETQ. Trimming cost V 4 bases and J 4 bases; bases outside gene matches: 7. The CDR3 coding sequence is TGCGCCAGCAGCCGGGAGGCGGGTGTCACCGGGGAGCTGTTTTTT. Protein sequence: CASSREAGVTGELFF.

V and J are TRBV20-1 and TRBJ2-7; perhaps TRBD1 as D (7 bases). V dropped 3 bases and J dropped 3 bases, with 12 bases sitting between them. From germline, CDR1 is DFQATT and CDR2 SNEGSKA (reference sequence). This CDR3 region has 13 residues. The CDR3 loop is CSASAGQYYEQYF. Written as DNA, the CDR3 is TGCAGTGCTAGCGCGGGACAGTACTACGAGCAGTACTTC.

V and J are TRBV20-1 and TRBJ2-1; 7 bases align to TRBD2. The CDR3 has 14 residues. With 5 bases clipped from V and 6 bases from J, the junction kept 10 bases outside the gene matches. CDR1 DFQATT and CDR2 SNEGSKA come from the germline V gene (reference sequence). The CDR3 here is CSAAAGAFPNEQFF. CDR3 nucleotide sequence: TGCAGTGCTGCTGCGGGAGCATTCCCCAATGAGCAGTTCTTC.

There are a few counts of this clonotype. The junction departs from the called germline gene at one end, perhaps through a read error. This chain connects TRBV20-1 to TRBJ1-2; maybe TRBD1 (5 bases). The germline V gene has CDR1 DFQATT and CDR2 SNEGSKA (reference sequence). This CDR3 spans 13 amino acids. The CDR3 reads CSARDGLRGQGLF. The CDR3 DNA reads TGCAGTGCTAGAGACGGCCTGAGGGGCCAGGGCCTCTTC.

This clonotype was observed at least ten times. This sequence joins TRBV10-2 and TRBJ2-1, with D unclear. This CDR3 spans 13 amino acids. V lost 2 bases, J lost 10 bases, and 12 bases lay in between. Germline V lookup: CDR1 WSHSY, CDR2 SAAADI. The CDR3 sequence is CASSESGSKEQFF. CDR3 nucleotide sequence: TGCGCCAGCAGTGAGAGTGGATCTAAGGAGCAGTTCTTC.

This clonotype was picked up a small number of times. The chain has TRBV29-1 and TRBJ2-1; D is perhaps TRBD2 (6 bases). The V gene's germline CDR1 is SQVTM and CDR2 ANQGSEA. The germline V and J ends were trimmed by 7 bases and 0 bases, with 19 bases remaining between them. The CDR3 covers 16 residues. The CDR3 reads CSAIGGAEASYNEQFF. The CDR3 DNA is TGCAGCGCAATAGGAGGGGCGGAAGCCTCCTACAATGAGCAGTTCTTC.

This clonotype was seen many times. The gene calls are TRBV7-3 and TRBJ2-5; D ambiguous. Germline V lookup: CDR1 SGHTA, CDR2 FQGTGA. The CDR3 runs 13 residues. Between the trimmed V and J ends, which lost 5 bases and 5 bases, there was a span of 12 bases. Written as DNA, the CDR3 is TGTGCCAGCAGCCCCAAAAATACGGAGACCCAGTACTTC. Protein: CASSPKNTETQYF. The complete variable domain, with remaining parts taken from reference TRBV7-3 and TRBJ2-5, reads GAGVSQTPSNKVTEKGKYVELRCDPISGHTALYWYRQSLGQGPEFLIYFQGTGAADDSGLPNDRFFAVRPEGSVSTLKIQRTERGDSAVYLCASSPKNTETQYFGPGTRLLVL.

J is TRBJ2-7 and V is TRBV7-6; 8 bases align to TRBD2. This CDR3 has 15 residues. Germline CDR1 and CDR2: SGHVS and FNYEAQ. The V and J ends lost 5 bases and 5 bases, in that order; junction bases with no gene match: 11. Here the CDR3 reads CASSQTSGSGHEQYF. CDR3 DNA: TGTGCCAGCAGCCAAACAAGCGGGAGTGGTCACGAGCAGTACTTC. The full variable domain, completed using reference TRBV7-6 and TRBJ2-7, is GAGVSQSPRYKVTKRGQDVALRCDPISGHVSLYWYRQALGQGPEFLTYFNYEAQQDKSGLPNDRFSAERPEGSISTLTIQRTEQRDSAMYRCASSQTSGSGHEQYFGPGTRLTVT.

The CDR3, as DNA: TGCGCCAGCAGTCCGAACCTCCTAGCGGGAGAGGATGAGCAGTTCTTC. The encoded protein is CASSPNLLAGEDEQFF. The chain uses TRBV10-2 and TRBJ2-1, with TRBD2 matching over 10 bases. Germline V CDR1 and CDR2: WSHSY, SAAADI. The CDR3 loop spans 16 amino acids. V shed 5 bases, J shed 8 bases, and the junction held 12 bases outside the gene matches.

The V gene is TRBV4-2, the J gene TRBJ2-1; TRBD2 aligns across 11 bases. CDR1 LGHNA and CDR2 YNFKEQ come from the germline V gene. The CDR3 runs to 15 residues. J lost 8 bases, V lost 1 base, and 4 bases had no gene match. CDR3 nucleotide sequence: TGTGCCAGCAGCCAAGGACTAGCGGGGTGGGATGAGCAGTTCTTC. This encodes CASSQGLAGWDEQFF.

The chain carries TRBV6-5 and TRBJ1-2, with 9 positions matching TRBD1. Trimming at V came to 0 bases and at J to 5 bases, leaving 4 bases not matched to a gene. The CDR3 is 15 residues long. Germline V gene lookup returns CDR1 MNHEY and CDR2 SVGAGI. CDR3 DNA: TGTGCCAGCAGTTACTCGATACAGGGGGCGTATGGCTACACCTTC. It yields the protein CASSYSIQGAYGYTF.

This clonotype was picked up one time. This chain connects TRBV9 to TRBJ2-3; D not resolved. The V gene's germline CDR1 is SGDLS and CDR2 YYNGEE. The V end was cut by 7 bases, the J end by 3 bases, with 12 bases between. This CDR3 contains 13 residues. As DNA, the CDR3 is TGTGCCAGCTCCGCCCTCATTACAGATACGCAGTATTTT. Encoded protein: CASSALITDTQYF.

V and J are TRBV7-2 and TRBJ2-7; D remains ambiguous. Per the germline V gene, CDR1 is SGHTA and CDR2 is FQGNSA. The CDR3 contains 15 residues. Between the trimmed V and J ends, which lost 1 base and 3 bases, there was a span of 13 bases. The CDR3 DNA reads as TGTGCCAGCAGCTTAGAGGGTCTAACTAACTACGAGCAGTACTTC. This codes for CASSLEGLTNYEQYF.

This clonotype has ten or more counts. CDR3 loop: CASSLGGGRVNNEQFF. The CDR3 coding sequence is TGTGCCAGCAGTTTAGGCGGCGGGAGGGTGAACAATGAGCAGTTCTTC. V and J are TRBV12-3 or TRBV12-4 and TRBJ2-1, with 9 bases fitting TRBD2. The CDR3 has 16 amino acids. The trim removed 1 base at V and 5 bases at J, leaving 6 bases unmatched.

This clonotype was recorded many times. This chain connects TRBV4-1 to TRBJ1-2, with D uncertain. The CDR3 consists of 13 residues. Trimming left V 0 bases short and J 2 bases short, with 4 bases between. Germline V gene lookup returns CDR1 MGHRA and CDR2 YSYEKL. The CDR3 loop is CASSQDRNYGYTF. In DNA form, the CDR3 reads TGCGCCAGCAGCCAAGATCGGAACTATGGCTACACCTTC.

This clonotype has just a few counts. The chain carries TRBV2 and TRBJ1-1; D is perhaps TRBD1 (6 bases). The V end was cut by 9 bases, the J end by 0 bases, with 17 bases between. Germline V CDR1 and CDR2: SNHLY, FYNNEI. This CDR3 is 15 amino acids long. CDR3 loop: CASNLMDSMNTEAFF. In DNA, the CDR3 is TGTGCCAGTAACCTTATGGACAGCATGAACACTGAAGCTTTCTTT. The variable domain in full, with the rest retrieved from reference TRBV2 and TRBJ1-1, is EPEVTQTPSHQVTQMGQEVILRCVPISNHLYFYWYRQILGQKVEFLVSFYNNEISEKSEIFDDQFSVERPDGSNFTLKIRSTKLEDSAMYFCASNLMDSMNTEAFFGQGTRLTVV.

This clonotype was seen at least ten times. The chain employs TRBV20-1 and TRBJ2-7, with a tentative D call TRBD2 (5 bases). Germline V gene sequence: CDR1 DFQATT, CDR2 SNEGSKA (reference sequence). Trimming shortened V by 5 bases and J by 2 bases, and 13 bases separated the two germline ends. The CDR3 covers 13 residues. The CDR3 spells CSAPRESTYEQYF. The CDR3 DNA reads TGCAGTGCTCCACGGGAATCCACCTACGAGCAGTACTTC.

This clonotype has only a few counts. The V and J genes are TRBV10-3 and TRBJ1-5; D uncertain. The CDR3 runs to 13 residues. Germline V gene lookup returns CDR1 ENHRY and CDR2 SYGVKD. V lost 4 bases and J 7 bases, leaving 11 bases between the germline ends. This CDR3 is CAISGVMGQPQHF. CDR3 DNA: TGTGCCATCAGTGGAGTTATGGGGCAGCCCCAGCATTTT.

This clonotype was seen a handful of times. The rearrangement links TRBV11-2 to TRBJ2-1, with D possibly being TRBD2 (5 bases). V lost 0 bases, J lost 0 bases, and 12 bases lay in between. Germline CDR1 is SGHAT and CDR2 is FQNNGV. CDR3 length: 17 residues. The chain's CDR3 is CASSLDSRGSSYNEQFF. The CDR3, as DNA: TGTGCCAGCAGCTTAGATAGCCGGGGTAGCTCCTACAATGAGCAGTTCTTC.

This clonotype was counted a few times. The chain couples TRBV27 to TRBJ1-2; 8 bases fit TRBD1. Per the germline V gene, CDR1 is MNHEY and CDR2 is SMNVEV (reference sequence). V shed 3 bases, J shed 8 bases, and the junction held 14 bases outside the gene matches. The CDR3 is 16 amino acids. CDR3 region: CASSFYGRTGRLGYTF. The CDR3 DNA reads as TGTGCCAGCAGTTTCTATGGGCGGACAGGGCGTCTCGGCTACACCTTC.

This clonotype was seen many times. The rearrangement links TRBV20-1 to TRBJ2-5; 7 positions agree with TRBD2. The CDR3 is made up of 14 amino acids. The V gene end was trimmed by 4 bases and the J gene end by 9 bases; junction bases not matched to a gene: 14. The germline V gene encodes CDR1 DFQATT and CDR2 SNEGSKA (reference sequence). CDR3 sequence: CSATGIGGGGSQYF. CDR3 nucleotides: TGCAGTGCTACAGGCATTGGGGGGGGAGGGTCCCAGTACTTC.

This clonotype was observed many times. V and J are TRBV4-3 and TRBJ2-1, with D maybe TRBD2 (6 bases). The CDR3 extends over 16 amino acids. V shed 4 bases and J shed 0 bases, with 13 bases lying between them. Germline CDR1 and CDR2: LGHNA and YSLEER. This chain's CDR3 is CASSREGLTSYNEQFF. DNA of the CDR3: TGCGCCAGCAGCCGAGAAGGACTAACCTCCTACAATGAGCAGTTCTTC.

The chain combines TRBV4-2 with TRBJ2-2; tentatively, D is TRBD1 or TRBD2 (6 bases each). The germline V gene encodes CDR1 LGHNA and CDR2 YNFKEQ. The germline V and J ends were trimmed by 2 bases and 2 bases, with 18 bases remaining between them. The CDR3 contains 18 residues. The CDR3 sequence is CASSQPNPGGQNTGELFF. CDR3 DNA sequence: TGTGCCAGCAGCCAACCTAACCCCGGGGGCCAAAACACCGGGGAGCTGTTTTTT.

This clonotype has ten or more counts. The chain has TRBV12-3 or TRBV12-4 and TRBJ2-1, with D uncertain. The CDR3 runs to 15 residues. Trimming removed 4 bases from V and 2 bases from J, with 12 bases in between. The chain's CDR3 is CASSSWMYAYNEQFF. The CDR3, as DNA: TGTGCCAGCAGTTCTTGGATGTACGCCTACAATGAGCAGTTCTTC.

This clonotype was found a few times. This chain's CDR3 is CASSVPGRIGYTF. The CDR3 coding sequence is TGTGCCAGCAGTGTACCGGGACGAATAGGCTACACCTTC. The chain carries TRBV25-1 and TRBJ1-2, with a possible D match to TRBD1 (5 bases). The germline V and J ends were trimmed by 4 bases and 8 bases, with 14 bases remaining between them. The CDR3 consists of 13 residues. The germline V gene has CDR1 MGHDK and CDR2 SYGVNS.

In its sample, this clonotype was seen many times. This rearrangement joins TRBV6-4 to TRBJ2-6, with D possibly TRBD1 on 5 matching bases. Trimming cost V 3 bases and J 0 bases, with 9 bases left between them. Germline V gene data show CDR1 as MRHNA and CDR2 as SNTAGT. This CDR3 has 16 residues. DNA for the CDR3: TGTGCCAGCAGTGAGGGGCAGAGCTCTGGGGCCAACGTCCTGACTTTC. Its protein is CASSEGQSSGANVLTF.

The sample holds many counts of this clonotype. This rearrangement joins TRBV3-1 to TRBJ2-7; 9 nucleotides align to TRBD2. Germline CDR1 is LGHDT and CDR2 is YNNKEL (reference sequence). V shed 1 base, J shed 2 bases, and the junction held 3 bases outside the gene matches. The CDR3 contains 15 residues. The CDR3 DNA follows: TGTGCCAGCAGCCAAGTCTGGACTAGCGCCTACGAGCAGTACTTC. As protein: CASSQVWTSAYEQYF.

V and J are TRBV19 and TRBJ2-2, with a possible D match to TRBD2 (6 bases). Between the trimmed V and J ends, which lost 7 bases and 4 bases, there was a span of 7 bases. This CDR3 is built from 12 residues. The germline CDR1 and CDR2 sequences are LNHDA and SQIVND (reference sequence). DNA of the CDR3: TGTGCCAGTAAGGAGGGCACCGGGGAGCTGTTTTTT. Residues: CASKEGTGELFF.

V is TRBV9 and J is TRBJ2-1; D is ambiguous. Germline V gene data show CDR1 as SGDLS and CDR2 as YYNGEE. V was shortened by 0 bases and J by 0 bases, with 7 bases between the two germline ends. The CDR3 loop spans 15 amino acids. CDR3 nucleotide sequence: TGTGCCAGCAGCGTAGGCCCTGGCTCCTACAATGAGCAGTTCTTC. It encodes CASSVGPGSYNEQFF.

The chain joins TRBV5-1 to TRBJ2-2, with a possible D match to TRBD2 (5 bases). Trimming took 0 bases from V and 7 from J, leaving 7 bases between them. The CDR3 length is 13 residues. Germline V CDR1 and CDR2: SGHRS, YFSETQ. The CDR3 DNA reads TGCGCCAGCAGCTTGGTCGGGATCGGGGAGCTGTTTTTT. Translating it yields CASSLVGIGELFF.

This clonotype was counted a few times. This CDR3 reads CSAGGHVGELFF. The CDR3 DNA follows: TGCAGTGCTGGGGGCCACGTCGGGGAGCTGTTTTTT. This rearrangement joins TRBV20-1 to TRBJ2-2; the D gene is possibly TRBD1 (6 bases). CDR3 size: 12 residues. Per germline, CDR1 DFQATT and CDR2 SNEGSKA (reference sequence). Trimming left V 5 bases short and J 7 bases short, with 11 bases between.